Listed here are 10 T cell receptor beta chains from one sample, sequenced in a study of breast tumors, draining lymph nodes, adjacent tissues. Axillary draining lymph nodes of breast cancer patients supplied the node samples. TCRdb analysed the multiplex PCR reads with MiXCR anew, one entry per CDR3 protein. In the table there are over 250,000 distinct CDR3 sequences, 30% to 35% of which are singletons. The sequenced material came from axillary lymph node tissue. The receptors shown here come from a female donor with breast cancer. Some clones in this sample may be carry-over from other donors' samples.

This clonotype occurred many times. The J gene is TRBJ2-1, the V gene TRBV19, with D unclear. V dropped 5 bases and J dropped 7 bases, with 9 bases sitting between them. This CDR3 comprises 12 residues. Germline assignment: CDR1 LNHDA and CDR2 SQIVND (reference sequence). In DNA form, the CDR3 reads TGTGCCAGTAGTGAGGCCGTTAATGAGCAGTTCTTC. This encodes CASSEAVNEQFF.

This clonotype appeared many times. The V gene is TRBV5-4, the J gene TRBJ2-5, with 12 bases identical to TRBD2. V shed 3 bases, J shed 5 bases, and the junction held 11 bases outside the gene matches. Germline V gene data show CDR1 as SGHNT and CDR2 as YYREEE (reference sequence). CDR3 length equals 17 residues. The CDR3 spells CASSSKTSGRYVETQYF. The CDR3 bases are TGTGCCAGCAGCTCTAAGACTAGCGGGAGATATGTGGAGACCCAGTACTTC.

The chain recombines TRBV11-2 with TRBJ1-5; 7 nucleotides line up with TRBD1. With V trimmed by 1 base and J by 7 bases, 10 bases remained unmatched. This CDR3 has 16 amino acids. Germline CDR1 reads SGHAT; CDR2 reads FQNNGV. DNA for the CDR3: TGTGCCAGCAGCTTAGTTTTAGGGGGCTACGAGCAGCCCCAGCATTTT. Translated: CASSLVLGGYEQPQHF.

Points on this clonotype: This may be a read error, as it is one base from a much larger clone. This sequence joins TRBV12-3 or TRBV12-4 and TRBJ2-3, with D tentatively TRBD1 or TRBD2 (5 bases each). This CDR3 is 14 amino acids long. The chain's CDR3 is CASSSLEYTGTQYF. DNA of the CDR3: TGTGCCAGCAGTTCACTAGAATACACAGGTACGCAGTATTTT.

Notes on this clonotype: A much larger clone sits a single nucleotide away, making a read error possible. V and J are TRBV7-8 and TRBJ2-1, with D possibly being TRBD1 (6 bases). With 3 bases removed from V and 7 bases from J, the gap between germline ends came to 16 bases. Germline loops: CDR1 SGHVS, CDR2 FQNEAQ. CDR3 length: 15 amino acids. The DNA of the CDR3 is TGTGCCAGCAGCTTCGGCGCTAGCAGGGGTAATGAGCAGTTCTTC. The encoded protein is CASSFGASRGNEQFF.

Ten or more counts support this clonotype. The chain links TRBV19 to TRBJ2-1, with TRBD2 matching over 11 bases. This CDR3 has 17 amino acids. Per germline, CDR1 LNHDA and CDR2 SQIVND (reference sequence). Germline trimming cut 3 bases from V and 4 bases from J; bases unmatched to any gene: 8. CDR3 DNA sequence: TGTGCCAGTAGTATTCCTAGCGGGAGGCCATTTTACAATGAGCAGTTCTTC. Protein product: CASSIPSGRPFYNEQFF.

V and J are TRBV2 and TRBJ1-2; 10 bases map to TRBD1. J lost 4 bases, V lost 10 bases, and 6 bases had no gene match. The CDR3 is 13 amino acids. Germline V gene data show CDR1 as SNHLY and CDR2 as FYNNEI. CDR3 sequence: CAIEGQGTYGYTF. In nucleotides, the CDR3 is TGTGCCATCGAGGGACAGGGGACCTATGGCTACACCTTC.

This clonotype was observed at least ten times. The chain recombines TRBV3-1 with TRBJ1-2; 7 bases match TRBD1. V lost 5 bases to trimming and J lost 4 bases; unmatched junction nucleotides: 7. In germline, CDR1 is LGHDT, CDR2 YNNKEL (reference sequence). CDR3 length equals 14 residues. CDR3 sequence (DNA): TGTGCCAGCAGCTACAGGGGCAGGGGCTATGGCTACACCTTC. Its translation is CASSYRGRGYGYTF.

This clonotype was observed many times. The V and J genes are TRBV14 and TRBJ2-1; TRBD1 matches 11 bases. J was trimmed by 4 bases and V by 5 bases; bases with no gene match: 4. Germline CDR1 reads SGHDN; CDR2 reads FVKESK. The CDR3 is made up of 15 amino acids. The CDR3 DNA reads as TGTGCCAGCAGCTTGGGACAGGGGGAGTACAATGAGCAGTTCTTC. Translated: CASSLGQGEYNEQFF.

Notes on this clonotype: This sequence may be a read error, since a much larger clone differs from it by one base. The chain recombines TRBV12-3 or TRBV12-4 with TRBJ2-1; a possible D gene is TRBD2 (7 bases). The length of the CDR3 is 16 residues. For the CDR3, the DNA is TGTGCCGGCAGCAAACTAGGGGCGGGGGCCACCAATGAGCAGTTCTTC. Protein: CAGSKLGAGATNEQFF.